This T cell receptor beta chain was profiled in a study of shared clonotypes between healthy human individuals (dated by TCRdb to between 2020 and 2021). A note on the overall study: A couple of women and a few men aged 18 to 49 years were included in the cohort. To estimate repertoire size and how much clonotype sharing occurs between individuals, the study deeply sequenced the blood TCR repertoires of several healthy adults. Per donor, three plates each were used for CD4 naive and CD4 memory, two for CD8 naive, and one for CD8 memory. Per donor, leukapheresis produced somewhere between about 0.94 and 10 billion PBMCs. To increase sequencing depth and limit assay-specific biases, TCR repertoire library preparation and sequencing were carried out by different laboratories using diverse techniques.

The CDR3 goes from the cysteine to the phenylalanine over 15 residues. The CDR3 DNA has 45 bases and is translated from base 1. Sequences SQVTM (CDR1) and ANQGSEA (CDR2) are obtained from the germline V gene. Using the deep immunoSEQ assay, TCR CDR3 regions were amplified from genomic DNA by multiplex PCR. For each cell subset, the extracted genomic DNA was distributed evenly across all wells of several immunoSEQ 96-well plates, and each plate served as one replicate. For sorted subsets, each replicate PCR was loaded with 200 ng genomic DNA, equivalent to 30,000 or so T cell genomes. The purified libraries were quantified using a Qubit 3.0 fluorometer, sized with a Bioanalyzer 2100, and then quantified again using the KAPA Library Quantification kit. Each immunoSEQ 96-well plate was sequenced on its own single-read 150-cycle Illumina NextSeq 550 flow cell. Per the source publication's procedure: Because only junctional sequences without quality scores were contained in the immunoSEQ output, filtering matching that applied to full-length reads could not be performed. Sequences were annotated with PyIR, a Python wrapper for IgBLAST v1.9, using IMGT germline references to assign V/J genes and CDR3. Any read was removed if the V/J assignment was weak (E-value above 1e-6), the CDR3 was missing, or the read contained stop codons, out-of-frame junctions, or ambiguous translated residues. V3J clonotypes were defined by identical inferred V gene, J gene, and CDR3 amino acid sequence. To compute the percentage overlap between repertoires, the number of shared unique clonotypes was divided by the size of the smaller repertoire. Three approaches were used to assess repertoire richness: RTK rarefaction, the Chao1 estimator, and Recon v2.1 estimates of unobserved clonotypes. For all TCRbeta clonotypes obtained by the gDNA method from a few donors, generation probabilities were computed with OLGA. In TCRdb, the immuneACCESS table is reduced to in-frame sequences with V and J assigned. These tables do not hold every clone; where another copy was compared, an unresolved V gene accounts for under half, and the others remain unexplained. That table furnishes V, J and clone size, whereas the DNA furnished D and trimming. Counted in this sample were over 2,000,000 clones; 80% to 95% of them appeared once. The biggest ten clones account for approximately 1.6% of the sample.

As regards this clone: Its antigen is unknown. No base-level quality is on record; no much larger clone is a single base apart.

Overall study results and their limits: Rarefaction of sorted-subset datasets indicated incomplete sequencing despite the large sequencing depth. Sharing across a handful of donors was observed for 4.5% to 6.5% of naive CD4, about 3.2% of naive CD8, around 2.5% of memory CD4, and around 0.4% of memory CD8 clonotypes. Because the study included only a small number of donors, the genetic and exposure-history diversity represented was limited. Sampling was restricted to blood, and TCR repertoires in tissues likely differ from the TCR repertoires found in blood. Estimated clonotype richness was generally larger for naive than for memory subsets. Based on pairwise subsampling, the degree of clonotype sharing among donors was expected to be affected by sequencing depth. Clonotypes shared by all four sorted-subset donors showed higher generation probabilities than non-shared clonotypes.

CD8 naive samples were obtained by positive selection for CCR7 among CD45RO-negative cells, yielding a CD45RA+CCR7+ population from which TemRA cells were excluded. The donors were healthy, HIV-negative adults with no recently reported acute infections or vaccinations. Only Caucasian adults living in Nashville, Tennessee, USA were represented among the donors. Blood was obtained by leukapheresis, after which PBMCs were separated by Ficoll-Histopaque density gradient centrifugation and cryopreserved in liquid nitrogen vapor phase. Analytical flow cytometry was used to check the purity and quantity of each magnetically sorted T cell population. Genomic DNA was isolated from every sorted fraction and measured by UV absorbance on a Nanodrop 2000c.

Material: naive CD8+ T cells from PBMCs. Taken with the paper, the label for cell subset or site translates to: CD45RA+CCR7+. The V gene is TRBV29-1 and the J gene is TRBJ2-5; 8 central nucleotides agree with TRBD1. The J call is uncertain, as TRBJ2-7 better fits the DNA end. The sequence was collected from a man between 18 and 35 years old in good health. Some clones in this sample may be carry-over from other donors' samples. The CDR3: CSVVLGTGPTYEQYF. Read as DNA, the sequence is TGCAGCGTTGTATTGGGGACAGGCCCTACCTACGAGCAGTACTTC.